A single TCR beta chain is shown here with its context. Its specificity is not known. Possible read error: a much larger clone is one base away. Time point: longitudinal time-point 3. The data are from a study of neurological immune-mediated disorders. General study findings and limits: HTLV-1-associated myelopathy led in TCR clonal expansion, while multiple sclerosis ranked lowest, below healthy controls. Phylogenetic grouping assigned the repertoires of 18 of 34 multiple sclerosis patients to one related-CDR3 cluster, which constitutes a possible signature.

The V end lost 0 bases, the J end lost 7 bases, and 16 bases lay between the germline ends. CDR1 SGHVS and CDR2 FQNEAQ come from the germline V gene. The CDR3 covers 15 residues. TCRdb recomputed calls from the 5' RACE reads with MiXCR, one row per CDR3 protein. The sample has 84,000 or so distinct CDR3 sequences; under 4.5% are singletons. Input material: PBMCs. This rearrangement joins TRBV7-8 to TRBJ2-7; the D call may be TRBD1 or TRBD2 (5 bases each). This clonotype was obtained from a woman aged 55-70 years with multiple sclerosis. CDR3 region: CASSLALGPSEEQYF. Here the CDR3 DNA reads TGTGCCAGCAGCTTAGCCCTGGGACCGAGTGAAGAGCAGTACTTC.